One sample yielded the 22 T cell receptor beta chains listed below, sequenced in a study of beta chain features in type 1 diabetes. Every bit of the isolated RNA underwent reverse transcription, so sequencing read expressed TCRB transcripts. Here immunoSEQ multiplex PCR was the method, and the copy in TCRdb shows in-frame clones only, minus some. This table holds 330,000 or so clones, around a fifth found once. Input material: naive CD4+ T cells from blood. Receptors were obtained from a woman under 30 in good health.

The chain combines TRBV23-1 with TRBJ1-1; D is unresolved. TRBV23-1 is placed among ORFs of uncertain function. CDR3 size: 13 residues. Trimming removed 2 bases from V and 1 base from J, with 5 bases in between. CDR3 protein: CASSQRRNTEAFF. For the CDR3, the DNA is TGCGCCAGCAGTCAACGCAGGAACACTGAAGCTTTCTTT.

This clone has more than one count but fewer than ten. J is TRBJ2-2 and V is TRBV30; the D is unclear. Germline loops: CDR1 GTSNPN, CDR2 SVGIG (reference sequence). V lost 4 bases, J lost 1 base, and 7 bases lay in between. The CDR3 has 13 amino acids. CDR3: CAWTGLNTGELFF. CDR3 nucleotide sequence: TGTGCCTGGACAGGCCTGAACACCGGGGAGCTGTTTTTT.

This clone was recorded a few times. J is TRBJ1-2 and V is TRBV30; D remains ambiguous. Germline-derived CDR1 and CDR2 are GTSNPN and SVGIG (reference sequence). This CDR3 is built from 13 residues. V was pared by 0 bases and J by 8 bases, with 13 bases between. The CDR3 protein is CAWSVGQKHGYTF. Written as DNA, the CDR3 is TGTGCCTGGAGTGTGGGCCAGAAACACGGCTACACCTTC.

A few counts support this clone. This chain connects TRBV5-6 to TRBJ2-1, with D maybe TRBD2 (6 bases). The CDR3 has 18 residues. The germline V and J ends were trimmed by 1 base and 7 bases, with 24 bases remaining between them. The germline gives CDR1 SGHDT, CDR2 YYEEEE. CDR3 protein: CASSLFGLGGPGVNEQFF. The CDR3 DNA follows: TGTGCCAGCAGCTTGTTCGGGTTGGGGGGACCTGGGGTTAATGAGCAGTTCTTC.

This clone has more than one count but fewer than ten. The chain carries TRBV12-2 and TRBJ1-5. TRBV12-2 is designated a pseudogene. The CDR3 runs to 15 residues. CDR3 coding DNA: TGTGCAAGTCGCTTGACGCGAAAAACCGGGCAGCCCCAGCATTTT. Translating it yields CASRLTRKTGQPQHF.

The chain is built from TRBV7-8 and TRBJ1-2; 7 nucleotides align to TRBD1. V dropped 5 bases and J dropped 2; count of bases not matched to a gene: 5. The CDR3 is 14 amino acids. The germline CDR1 and CDR2 sequences are SGHVS and FQNEAQ. The CDR3 is CASSPWDRNYGYTF. The CDR3 DNA sequence: TGTGCCAGCAGCCCCTGGGACAGAAACTATGGCTACACCTTC.

The sample holds a few counts of this clone. This sample also contains other DNA sequences that code for the same CDR3. This chain joins TRBV2 and TRBJ1-5; TRBD1 matches 9 bases. V trimming: 6 bases; J trimming: 4 bases; junction bases outside the gene matches: 4. The germline CDR1 and CDR2 sequences are SNHLY and FYNNEI. CDR3 size: 14 residues. This CDR3 reads CASSETGGNQPQHF. The CDR3 nucleotides read TGTGCCAGCAGCGAGACAGGGGGTAATCAGCCCCAGCATTTT. Full variable domain (rest looked up from reference TRBV2 and TRBJ1-5): EPEVTQTPSHQVTQMGQEVILRCVPISNHLYFYWYRQILGQKVEFLVSFYNNEISEKSEIFDDQFSVERPDGSNFTLKIRSTKLEDSAMYFCASSETGGNQPQHFGDGTRLSIL.

This chain links TRBV9 with TRBJ2-5, with a weak D call TRBD1 (6 bases). Trimming pared 3 bases from V and 0 bases from J, leaving 12 bases between. Per the germline V gene, CDR1 is SGDLS and CDR2 is YYNGEE. CDR3 length equals 15 residues. The CDR3 DNA sequence: TGTGCCAGCAGCGCAGGGGCCCGGGACCAAGAGACCCAGTACTTC. Its protein is CASSAGARDQETQYF.

This clone was observed a few times. In nucleotides, the CDR3 is TGTGCCAGCAGCCAGGGACAGGGCACAGATACGCAGTATTTT. Protein product: CASSQGQGTDTQYF. This chain links TRBV5-4 with TRBJ2-3; 8 bases fit TRBD1. CDR3 length: 14 residues. CDR1 SGHNT and CDR2 YYREEE come from the germline V gene (reference sequence). V dropped 4 bases and J dropped 1; count of bases not matched to a gene: 2.

This clone was seen a few times. The rearrangement joins TRBV4-1 to TRBJ1-1; a possible D gene is TRBD1 (5 bases). The germline gives CDR1 MGHRA, CDR2 YSYEKL. The CDR3 contains 12 residues. V was clipped by 2 bases and J by 4 bases, with 5 bases between them. The CDR3 is CASSQRGTEAFF. In nucleotides, the CDR3 is TGCGCCAGCAGCCAAAGGGGCACTGAAGCTTTCTTT.

The chain employs TRBV2 and TRBJ2-4; 7 nucleotides line up with TRBD1. Germline trimming cut 3 bases from V and 7 bases from J; bases unmatched to any gene: 15. Germline V gives CDR1 SNHLY, CDR2 FYNNEI. The CDR3 runs to 17 residues. In DNA, the CDR3 is TGTGCCAGCAGTGACCTTGGGACAGCCTCAATAGGGAACATTCAGTACTTC. Its protein product is CASSDLGTASIGNIQYF.

The CDR3 region has the DNA TGTGCCAGCAGTGCCCGGGTGGGTTGGAATGAGCAGTTCTTC. Translated, it gives CASSARVGWNEQFF. The chain recombines TRBV2 with TRBJ2-1; D is uncertain. V was pared by 4 bases and J by 7 bases, with 14 bases between. CDR1 is SNHLY, CDR2 FYNNEI, per germline. CDR3 length equals 14 residues.

This clone was counted a few times. The chain joins TRBV29-1 to TRBJ1-3; D not certain. With 6 bases removed from V and 0 bases from J, the gap between germline ends came to 3 bases. The CDR3 length is 11 residues. The V gene's germline CDR1 is SQVTM and CDR2 ANQGSEA. CDR3 DNA sequence: TGCAGCGTCCTCTCTGGAAACACCATATATTTT. This gives the protein CSVLSGNTIYF.

The chain couples TRBV28 to TRBJ2-7, with a tentative D call TRBD1 (6 bases). The germline V gene has CDR1 MDHEN and CDR2 SYDVKM. The CDR3 is 15 amino acids. V lost 5 bases and J lost 0, with 14 bases in between. CDR3 bases: TGTGCCAGCAGTCCCCGACAGGTCAGCTCCTACGAGCAGTACTTC. It is translated as CASSPRQVSSYEQYF.

V and J are TRBV10-3 and TRBJ2-7; D may be TRBD2 (6 bases). The CDR3 spans 11 residues. Germline CDR1 is ENHRY and CDR2 is SYGVKD. V was shortened by 3 bases and J by 7 bases, with 7 bases between the two germline ends. CDR3 residues: CAISDRGEQYF. CDR3 in DNA: TGTGCCATCAGTGATCGGGGGGAGCAGTACTTC.

This chain links TRBV5-1 with TRBJ2-1; 8 positions match TRBD2. The CDR3 extends over 14 amino acids. Germline V CDR1 and CDR2: SGHRS, YFSETQ. The junction had 6 bases not matched to a gene; V was cut back by 7 bases and J by 3 bases. The CDR3 is CASDLAGSYNEQFF. CDR3 DNA sequence: TGCGCCAGCGACTTAGCGGGAAGCTACAATGAGCAGTTCTTC.

This clone occurred once. The chain couples TRBV4-1 to TRBJ2-5; 7 bases are a match to TRBD2. J gave up 8 bases and V 0 bases, and 6 bases lay outside the gene matches. The CDR3 is 14 residues long. Germline-derived CDR1 and CDR2 are MGHRA and YSYEKL. The CDR3 DNA follows: TGCGCCAGCAGCCAAGAGGCGGGAGTAACAACCCAGTACTTC. It encodes CASSQEAGVTTQYF.

This chain uses TRBV7-9 with TRBJ2-3; no clear D. Germline V gene sequence: CDR1 SEHNR, CDR2 FQNEAQ (reference sequence). Trimming removed 6 bases at V and 2 bases at J, with 12 bases between. The CDR3 is made up of 14 amino acids. CDR3 nucleotide sequence: TGTGCCAGCAGTTCCGGAGTAGCCACAGATACGCAGTATTTT. Encoded protein: CASSSGVATDTQYF.

V usage is TRBV9 and J usage is TRBJ1-2; 7 bases line up with TRBD1. This CDR3 contains 14 residues. The germline V gene has CDR1 SGDLS and CDR2 YYNGEE. J lost 7 bases, V lost 5 bases, and 11 bases had no gene match. The CDR3 sequence: CASSETRDRGGYTF. In DNA, the CDR3 is TGTGCCAGCAGTGAAACACGGGACAGAGGTGGCTACACCTTC.

The chain links TRBV6-5 to TRBJ2-3; no clear D gene. Trimming pared 7 bases from V and 1 base from J, leaving 6 bases between. CDR3 length: 12 residues. The germline V gene has CDR1 MNHEY and CDR2 SVGAGI. CDR3: CASTLRTDTQYF. Here the CDR3 DNA reads TGTGCCAGCACACTACGCACAGATACGCAGTATTTT.

The chain couples TRBV25-1 to TRBJ2-3, with a tentative D call TRBD2 (5 bases). The germline CDR1 and CDR2 sequences are MGHDK and SYGVNS. Trimming pared 1 base from V and 4 bases from J, leaving 18 bases between. This CDR3 region has 17 residues. CDR3 region: CASSESEGLLEADTQYF. The CDR3 nucleotides are TGTGCCAGCAGTGAATCCGAAGGACTCCTAGAGGCAGATACGCAGTATTTT.

This clone has just a few counts. The chain joins TRBV30 to TRBJ1-2, with 9 bases matching TRBD1. V trimming: 3 bases; J trimming: 4 bases; junction bases outside the gene matches: 15. The CDR3 contains 17 residues. Germline CDR1 GTSNPN, CDR2 SVGIG (reference sequence). The CDR3 here is CAWRGQGMSTSRYGYTF. CDR3 DNA sequence: TGTGCCTGGAGGGGACAGGGTATGTCTACATCTCGCTATGGCTACACCTTC.